This TCR beta chain was identified during a study of T cell clonality in common variable immunodeficiency. In germline, CDR1 is SGHRS, CDR2 YFSETQ. This CDR3 spans 14 amino acids. Heparinized whole blood, about 4.5 to 9 ml, came from each donor. Assay used: immunoSEQ multiplex PCR; TCRdb lists only in-frame clones, some missing. Altogether 30,000 to 35,000 clones were found in the sample, and no singletons occur. Concerning this clone itself: Its antigen is not identified. Its ends do not fully match the called genes, so a read error is possible. Coverage ceases 3 residues before the CDR3 finishes, and the germline J gene fills in the end. Other DNA sequences in the sample encode the same CDR3.

Study-level results: Reportedly, TCR beta sequences from common variable immunodeficiency showed fewer deletions and N-nucleotide insertions. CVID subjects shared fewer TCRbeta clones than healthy controls did. CVID subjects showed higher TCRbeta clonality than healthy controls.

The chain joins TRBV5-1 to TRBJ1-2; a possible D gene is TRBD1 (5 bases). Sample: peripheral blood mononuclear cells. The source is a person between 18 and 75 years old in good health. The sequenced part of the CDR3 DNA is TGCGCCAGCAGTTCTGTCCAGGGTGCGGATGGA. Translated, it gives CASSSVQGADG. The entire CDR3 reads CASSSVQGADGYTF.